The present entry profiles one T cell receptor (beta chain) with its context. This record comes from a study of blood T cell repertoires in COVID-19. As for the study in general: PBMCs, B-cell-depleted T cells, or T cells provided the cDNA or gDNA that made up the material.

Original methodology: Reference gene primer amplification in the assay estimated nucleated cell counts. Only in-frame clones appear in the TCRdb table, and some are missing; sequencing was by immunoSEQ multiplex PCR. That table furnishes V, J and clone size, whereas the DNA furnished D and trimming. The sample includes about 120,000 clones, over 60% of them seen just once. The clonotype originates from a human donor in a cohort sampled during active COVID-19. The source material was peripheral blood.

CDR3 residues: CASSMDPRGQPQHF. The CDR3 bases are TGTGCCAGTAGTATGGACCCCCGGGGGCAGCCCCAGCATTTT. The chain is built from TRBV19 and TRBJ1-5; a weak D match, TRBD1 (5 bases). V shed 3 bases and J shed 7 bases, with 13 bases lying between them. The CDR3 totals 14 residues. The germline gives CDR1 LNHDA, CDR2 SQIVND (reference sequence).